This passage covers 18 T cell receptor beta chains from one sample sequenced in a study of human T cells and chemical hapten exposure. Time point denoted: pre-sensitization, week 0. Treatment denoted: therapeutic diphenylcyclopropenone sensitization with weekly scalp DPC. One entry per CDR3 protein results from TCRdb running MiXCR on the RACE reads. The repertoire holds 280,000 or so distinct CDR3 sequences, with approximately 7.5% as singletons. The sample consisted of whole blood, taken in connection with sensitization to the hapten diphenylcyclopropenone (DPC). Source of these receptors: a young man with alopecia areata. Some clones in this sample may be carry-over from other donors' samples.

This clonotype was counted a few times. The V and J genes are TRBV20-1 and TRBJ2-3, with unresolved D. The germline V and J ends were trimmed by 3 bases and 5 bases, with 9 bases remaining between them. The germline CDR1 and CDR2 sequences are DFQATT and SNEGSKA (reference sequence). This CDR3 has 12 amino acids. CDR3 DNA sequence: TGCAGTGCTAGTAGGGTGGGAGATACGCAGTATTTT. Its translation: CSASRVGDTQYF.

The chain carries TRBV6-2 or TRBV6-3 and TRBJ1-5, with 8 bases fitting TRBD1. The CDR3 consists of 18 residues. V was pared by 6 bases and J by 2 bases, with 15 bases of the junction left unmatched. CDR1 and CDR2 (germline): MNHEY, SVGEGT. The CDR3 region is CASSPDRGGLWGNQPQHF. The CDR3 nucleotides are TGTGCCAGCAGCCCCGACAGGGGAGGACTTTGGGGCAATCAGCCCCAGCATTTT.

The sample holds a few counts of this clonotype. CDR3 nucleotide sequence: TGTGCCAGCAGCCAAGATAACAATGGGTTACGGGAGCAGTTCTTC. Translating gives CASSQDNNGLREQFF. This chain links TRBV3-1 with TRBJ2-1; D call uncertain. The CDR3 consists of 15 residues. Germline V gene data show CDR1 as LGHDT and CDR2 as YNNKEL (reference sequence). V was pared by 0 bases and J by 10 bases, with 16 bases between.

This clonotype showed up many times. J is TRBJ1-2 and V is TRBV12-3 or TRBV12-4; D ambiguous. The CDR3 extends over 12 amino acids. V was trimmed by 7 bases and J by 8 bases, leaving 14 bases between them. CDR3 loop: CASTTLPTGYTF. The DNA for the CDR3 is TGTGCCAGCACTACCCTGCCGACGGGCTACACCTTC.

This clonotype came up many times. This chain links TRBV7-9 with TRBJ2-2; tentatively, D is TRBD1 or TRBD2 (5 bases each). The CDR3 contains 15 residues. Germline loops: CDR1 SEHNR, CDR2 FQNEAQ (reference sequence). With 6 bases removed from V and 0 bases from J, the gap between germline ends came to 11 bases. Here the CDR3 reads CASRGTSTNTGELFF. Here the CDR3 DNA reads TGTGCCAGCAGGGGGACGTCGACGAACACCGGGGAGCTGTTTTTT.

This clonotype was detected ten times or more. The chain links TRBV7-6 to TRBJ2-1; D possibly corresponds to TRBD2 (5 bases). V lost 5 bases to trimming and J lost 1 base, with 21 bases between them. There are 18 residues in the CDR3. Germline lookup yields CDR1 SGHVS and CDR2 FNYEAQ. The CDR3 loop is CASSLSDAAVGSYNEQFF. In nucleotides, the CDR3 is TGTGCCAGCAGCCTTAGCGACGCGGCGGTCGGATCCTACAATGAGCAGTTCTTC. The full variable domain, rest sourced from reference TRBV7-6 and TRBJ2-1, is GAGVSQSPRYKVTKRGQDVALRCDPISGHVSLYWYRQALGQGPEFLTYFNYEAQQDKSGLPNDRFSAERPEGSISTLTIQRTEQRDSAMYRCASSLSDAAVGSYNEQFFGPGTRLTVL.

The chain is built from TRBV25-1 and TRBJ2-7, with TRBD1 identical over 7 bases. CDR1 MGHDK and CDR2 SYGVNS come from the germline V gene. V gave up 10 bases and J gave up 2 bases; unmatched junction bases: 8. The CDR3 has 13 residues. CDR3 DNA: TGTGCCACCTGGGACAGCGCAGCCTACGAGCAGTACTTC. The encoded protein is CATWDSAAYEQYF.

This clonotype was counted at least ten times. This chain uses TRBV5-1 with TRBJ2-5, with 9 bases that match TRBD1. The CDR3 runs 14 residues. The V gene's germline CDR1 is SGHRS and CDR2 YFSETQ. J was trimmed by 4 bases and V by 5 bases; bases with no gene match: 6. CDR3 nucleotide sequence: TGCGCCAGCAGAACCGGGACAGGGCGAGAGACCCAGTACTTC. Its protein is CASRTGTGRETQYF.

This sequence joins TRBV9 and TRBJ2-6; D ambiguous. Germline lookup yields CDR1 SGDLS and CDR2 YYNGEE. Between the trimmed V and J ends, which lost 0 bases and 0 bases, there was a span of 4 bases. This CDR3 spans 15 amino acids. The CDR3 DNA sequence: TGTGCCAGCAGCGTAGGTGTCTCTGGGGCCAACGTCCTGACTTTC. Translating gives CASSVGVSGANVLTF.

Worth noting for this clonotype: Lacking the conserved final phenylalanine or tryptophan, this CDR3 likely reflects a read error. The chain uses TRBV10-3 and TRBJ2-3; TRBD2 agrees at 9 bases. CDR3 length equals 16 residues. V lost 0 bases to trimming and J lost 1 base; unmatched junction nucleotides: 2. CDR1 and CDR2 from the germline V gene are ENHRY and SYGVKD. The CDR3 reads CAISESKRGGTDTQYL. DNA for the CDR3: TGTGCCATCAGTGAGTCAAAGCGGGGGGGCACAGATACGCAGTATTTA.

This rearrangement joins TRBV7-9 to TRBJ2-3; weak D call: TRBD1 (5 bases). Between the trimmed V and J ends, which lost 4 bases and 4 bases, there was a span of 27 bases. The CDR3 loop spans 19 amino acids. Germline CDR1 is SEHNR and CDR2 is FQNEAQ (reference sequence). The CDR3 reads CASSYTLVVDSNNADTQYF. The CDR3 nucleotides are TGTGCCAGCAGCTATACGCTGGTGGTAGACAGCAATAATGCAGATACGCAGTATTTT.

The rearrangement joins TRBV12-3 or TRBV12-4 to TRBJ1-1; D ambiguous. The CDR3 runs to 13 residues. The ends were cut back, 1 base at V and 10 bases at J, with 13 bases in the middle. This CDR3 is CASSLVPRVSAFF. DNA for the CDR3: TGTGCCAGCAGTTTAGTTCCCCGGGTGTCAGCTTTCTTT.

This clonotype was picked up many times. This chain connects TRBV20-1 to TRBJ2-1; D uncertain. The CDR3 runs 12 residues. The ends were cut back, 1 base at V and 2 bases at J, with 3 bases in the middle. Germline V lookup: CDR1 DFQATT, CDR2 SNEGSKA (reference sequence). The CDR3 region is CSARGTYNEQFF. CDR3 DNA sequence: TGCAGTGCTAGAGGGACCTACAATGAGCAGTTCTTC.

The rearrangement joins TRBV7-2 to TRBJ1-2, with a possible D match to TRBD1 (5 bases). Per germline, CDR1 SGHTA and CDR2 FQGNSA. This CDR3 spans 14 amino acids. V was clipped by 3 bases and J by 0 bases, with 8 bases between them. CDR3 sequence: CASSLGRTNYGYTF. CDR3 coding DNA: TGTGCCAGCAGCTTGGGACGGACTAACTATGGCTACACCTTC.

The chain recombines TRBV21-1 with TRBJ1-4. TRBV21-1 is a known pseudogene. The CDR3 spans 14 residues. CDR3 residues: CASSKGPAREKLFF. The CDR3 coding sequence is TGTGCCAGCAGCAAAGGGCCCGCGAGGGAAAAACTGTTTTTT.

This chain links TRBV4-3 with TRBJ2-5; no clear D. Germline CDR1 reads LGHNA; CDR2 reads YSLEER. This CDR3 is built from 15 residues. V was pared by 4 bases and J by 1 base, with 13 bases between. DNA for the CDR3: TGCGCCAGCAGCCTAGTTTTGGCTACCCAAGAGACCCAGTACTTC. This codes for CASSLVLATQETQYF.

This clonotype was detected ten times or more. J is TRBJ1-1 and V is TRBV5-1, with 9 bases lining up with TRBD1. V lost 4 bases and J lost 13; bases outside the gene matches: 14. This CDR3 spans 14 amino acids. CDR1 and CDR2 from the germline V gene are SGHRS and YFSETQ. CDR3 in amino acids: CASSLRTGVERGFF. The CDR3 nucleotides are TGCGCCAGCAGCCTGCGGACAGGGGTGGAAAGGGGTTTCTTT.

This clonotype was seen only a few times. The gene calls are TRBV20-1 and TRBJ1-5; 9 nucleotides align to TRBD1. With V trimmed by 5 bases and J by 6 bases, 11 bases remained unmatched. The CDR3 consists of 15 residues. In germline, CDR1 is DFQATT, CDR2 SNEGSKA (reference sequence). Written as DNA, the CDR3 is TGCAGTGCTCCCCCCCGGGACAGGGATGGTCAGCCCCAGCATTTT. It translates to CSAPPRDRDGQPQHF.